This T cell receptor beta chain emerged from a study of shared clonotypes between healthy human individuals. Study results and caveats: Naive subsets tended to show greater estimated richness than memory subsets. Donor clonotype sharing was expected to depend on sequencing depth.

As concerns this clone: Its specificity is unknown.

Trimming took 3 bases from V and 7 from J, leaving 10 bases between them. The V gene's germline CDR1 is MNHEY and CDR2 SVGAGI. This CDR3 contains 13 residues. Here immunoSEQ multiplex PCR was the method, and the copy in TCRdb shows in-frame clones only, minus some. Seen here are about 1.5 million clones, 95% to 99% observed once, and the top ten hold roughly 0.45%. The rearrangement uses TRBV6-5 and TRBJ1-5; D not certain. The sequencing sample was made of naive CD4+ T cells sorted from blood. Subset here: CD45RA+ positively selected. This clonotype was obtained from a man under 40 in good health. The CDR3 here is CASSYFAGQPQHF. In nucleotides, the CDR3 is TGTGCCAGCAGTTATTTTGCGGGCCAGCCCCAGCATTTT.